Here is one TCR beta chain with its context. Antigen specificity is unknown. This sample is part of a study of CD8+ T cells in alopecia areata. Overall study: The authors scored treated patients' severity by affected scalp percentage. Whole-study results and caveats: Scalp clonality, together with expanded CD8+ clones among the top 100, fell significantly with tofacitinib. It was observed that many expanded lesional clones persisted in scalp and blood during tofacitinib. Researchers report lesional scalp, most notably alopecia totalis/universalis, outstripped normal scalp in clonality.

RNA was extracted and reverse transcribed into cDNA as the sequencing template. The assay was immunoSEQ multiplex PCR, and TCRdb's table has in-frame clones only and misses some. The table shows 200,000 to 250,000 clones, with 64% occurring only once. Treatment in this sample: oral pan-JAK inhibitor, 5-10 mg twice daily. V shed 6 bases, J shed 5 bases, and the junction held 5 bases outside the gene matches. There are 14 residues in the CDR3. Looked up from germline, CDR1 is MDHEN and CDR2 is SYDVKM. The sequence was collected from a human donor with alopecia areata. V is TRBV28 and J is TRBJ2-5; 11 bases fit TRBD2. The specimen comprised CD4+ T cells sorted from blood, sampled at week 4, from a patient treated with tofacitinib. For the CDR3, the DNA is TGTGCCAGCAGACATAGCGGGGGGGAGGAGACCCAGTACTTC. Encoded protein: CASRHSGGEETQYF.